This is a list of T cell receptor beta chains from one sample in a study of CD8+ T cells in alopecia areata. Using immunoSEQ multiplex PCR, the repertoire was profiled, and TCRdb retains in-frame clones only, with some absent. The sample includes about 110,000 clones, roughly three fifths of them seen just once. The sequencing used CD8+ T cells sorted from blood, collected at week 24, from a patient treated with tofacitinib. The receptors were sampled from a human donor with alopecia areata. The CDR3 runs from the conserved cysteine through the conserved F or W. Each record gives: clone size, V gene, J gene, CDR3 length, D gene, CDR3 protein, CDR3 DNA. A D gene is named only where the DNA matches it firmly. A row's size may be missing; if present it is once, few, many or a size class.

abundance: -; v_gene: TRBV13; j_gene: TRBJ1-5; len: 16; d_gene: -; CDR3aa: CASSLGAPGVNQPQHF; CDR3nt: TGTGCCAGCAGCTTGGGGGCGCCAGGGGTCAATCAGCCCCAGCATTTT
abundance: -; v_gene: TRBV9; j_gene: TRBJ2-5; len: 16; d_gene: TRBD2; CDR3aa: CASSHSRTSGQETQYF; CDR3nt: TGTGCCAGCAGCCACTCCCGGACTAGCGGCCAAGAGACCCAGTACTTC
abundance: -; v_gene: TRBV7-2; j_gene: TRBJ2-3; len: 13; d_gene: -; CDR3aa: CASNRGGADTQYF; CDR3nt: TGTGCCAGCAACCGGGGCGGGGCAGATACGCAGTATTTT
abundance: few; v_gene: TRBV30; j_gene: TRBJ2-7; len: 12; d_gene: -; CDR3aa: CAWGDSPYEQYF; CDR3nt: TGTGCCTGGGGAGATTCCCCCTACGAGCAGTACTTC
abundance: -; v_gene: TRBV5-6; j_gene: TRBJ1-2; len: 12; d_gene: TRBD1; CDR3aa: CASSRQGDGYTF; CDR3nt: TGTGCCAGCAGCCGACAGGGGGACGGCTACACCTTC
abundance: once; v_gene: TRBV4-3; j_gene: TRBJ2-7; len: 13; d_gene: -; CDR3aa: CASSRQYWGEQYF; CDR3nt: TGCGCCAGCAGCCGCCAATATTGGGGCGAGCAGTACTTC
abundance: once; v_gene: TRBV25-1; j_gene: TRBJ2-3; len: 10; d_gene: -; CDR3aa: CASSSDTQYF; CDR3nt: TGTGCCAGCTCCTCTGATACGCAGTATTTT
abundance: -; v_gene: TRBV6-5; j_gene: TRBJ2-7; len: 14; d_gene: TRBD1; CDR3aa: CASTAGTGTYEQYF; CDR3nt: TGTGCCAGCACCGCCGGGACAGGAACCTACGAGCAGTACTTC
abundance: -; v_gene: TRBV6-5; j_gene: TRBJ2-3; len: 13; d_gene: -; CDR3aa: CASSLDSTDTQYF; CDR3nt: TGTGCCAGCAGCCTCGACAGCACAGATACGCAGTATTTT
abundance: -; v_gene: TRBV6-5; j_gene: TRBJ2-7; len: 14; d_gene: TRBD1; CDR3aa: CASSYSDRGYEQYF; CDR3nt: TGTGCCAGCAGTTACTCGGACAGGGGGTACGAGCAGTACTTC
abundance: -; v_gene: TRBV5-4; j_gene: TRBJ1-2; len: 14; d_gene: -; CDR3aa: CASSPEMLNYGYTF; CDR3nt: TGTGCCAGCAGCCCAGAGATGCTGAACTATGGCTACACCTTC
abundance: -; v_gene: TRBV13; j_gene: TRBJ1-2; len: 15; d_gene: -; CDR3aa: CASSSRVGEAYGYTF; CDR3nt: TGTGCCAGCAGCTCCCGAGTGGGGGAGGCCTATGGCTACACCTTC
abundance: few; v_gene: TRBV30; j_gene: TRBJ1-1; len: 12; d_gene: -; CDR3aa: CAWSVMNTEAFF; CDR3nt: TGTGCCTGGAGTGTAATGAACACTGAAGCTTTCTTT
abundance: few; v_gene: TRBV10-3; j_gene: TRBJ1-2; len: 19; d_gene: -; CDR3aa: CAISEVLEGTPPVPYGYTF; CDR3nt: TGTGCCATCAGTGAAGTCTTGGAAGGGACCCCACCAGTCCCCTATGGCTACACCTTC
abundance: -; v_gene: TRBV27; j_gene: TRBJ2-4; len: 14; d_gene: -; CDR3aa: CASSFQGAKNIQYF; CDR3nt: TGTGCCAGCAGTTTTCAGGGGGCCAAAAACATTCAGTACTTC
abundance: -; v_gene: TRBV7-9; j_gene: TRBJ2-7; len: 14; d_gene: TRBD1; CDR3aa: CASSLLQGADEQYF; CDR3nt: TGTGCCAGCAGCTTATTACAGGGGGCCGACGAGCAGTACTTC
abundance: -; v_gene: TRBV7-9; j_gene: TRBJ2-1; len: 12; d_gene: -; CDR3aa: CASSPDRNEQFF; CDR3nt: TGTGCCAGCAGCCCGGACCGGAATGAGCAGTTCTTC
abundance: -; v_gene: TRBV9; j_gene: TRBJ2-5; len: 15; d_gene: -; CDR3aa: CASSVGWAHQETQYF; CDR3nt: TGTGCCAGCAGCGTAGGATGGGCCCATCAAGAGACCCAGTACTTC
abundance: -; v_gene: TRBV20-1; j_gene: TRBJ2-1; len: 11; d_gene: -; CDR3aa: CSATRENEQFF; CDR3nt: TGCAGTGCTACCAGGGAGAATGAGCAGTTCTTC
abundance: -; v_gene: TRBV12-5; j_gene: TRBJ1-1; len: 11; d_gene: -; CDR3aa: CASAPYTEAFF; CDR3nt: TGTGCTAGTGCCCCATACACTGAAGCTTTCTTT
abundance: -; v_gene: TRBV11-2; j_gene: TRBJ2-1; len: 12; d_gene: -; CDR3aa: CASSSGHNEQFF; CDR3nt: TGTGCCAGCAGCTCCGGACACAATGAGCAGTTCTTC
abundance: -; v_gene: TRBV27; j_gene: TRBJ1-1; len: 15; d_gene: TRBD1; CDR3aa: CASRAGGGTGAEAFF; CDR3nt: TGTGCCAGTAGGGCAGGGGGTGGCACGGGGGCTGAAGCTTTCTTT
abundance: -; v_gene: TRBV15; j_gene: TRBJ2-1; len: 15; d_gene: -; CDR3aa: CATSGGPPRINEQFF; CDR3nt: TGTGCCACCAGCGGGGGGCCGCCAAGGATCAATGAGCAGTTCTTC
abundance: few; v_gene: TRBV19; j_gene: TRBJ1-5; len: 16; d_gene: TRBD1; CDR3aa: CASSQSTGDRNQPQHF; CDR3nt: TGTGCCAGTAGTCAATCTACAGGGGACCGCAATCAGCCCCAGCATTTT
abundance: -; v_gene: TRBV11-2; j_gene: TRBJ2-3; len: 17; d_gene: TRBD2; CDR3aa: CASSPWGGREEADTQYF; CDR3nt: TGTGCCAGCAGCCCGTGGGGGGGTCGAGAGGAGGCAGATACGCAGTATTTT
abundance: -; v_gene: TRBV5-6; j_gene: TRBJ2-1; len: 10; d_gene: -; CDR3aa: CASSGREQFF; CDR3nt: TGTGCCAGCAGCGGGAGGGAGCAGTTCTTC
abundance: -; v_gene: TRBV7-9; j_gene: TRBJ2-1; len: 17; d_gene: TRBD2; CDR3aa: CASSRRTSGAFYNEQFF; CDR3nt: TGTGCCAGCAGCCGCCGGACTAGCGGGGCTTTCTACAATGAGCAGTTCTTC
abundance: once; v_gene: TRBV2; j_gene: TRBJ1-2; len: 14; d_gene: -; CDR3aa: CASSETGTNYGYTF; CDR3nt: TGTGCCAGCAGTGAAACAGGGACTAACTATGGCTACACCTTC
abundance: -; v_gene: TRBV27; j_gene: TRBJ1-6; len: 14; d_gene: -; CDR3aa: CASSLSSPASPLHF; CDR3nt: TGTGCCAGCAGTTTATCCTCCCCAGCTTCACCCCTCCACTTT